This paragraph reports one T cell receptor beta chain. PCR was performed a second time for roughly 7 to 11 cycles using a sample-barcoded 5' primer and a J-beta primer mix. TCRdb passed the 5' RACE reads through MiXCR, listing each CDR3 protein once. The table lists some 1.5 million distinct CDR3 sequences, roughly 27% of them singletons, with 6.5% to 8.5% in the top ten. V was clipped by 4 bases and J by 8 bases; unmatched bases: 6. This CDR3 is 16 amino acids long. Germline lookup yields CDR1 SGHRS and CDR2 YFSETQ. The data were taken from a study of blood T cells in healthy people across ages. V is TRBV5-1 and J is TRBJ2-1; 16 positions agree with TRBD2. Sequencing was done on a sample of blood. The receptor's source is a woman aged 25-40 years in good health. CDR3 sequence: CASSRGTSGRVDEQFF. The CDR3 DNA reads TGCGCCAGCAGCCGAGGGACTAGCGGGAGGGTAGATGAGCAGTTCTTC.